This T cell receptor beta chain was observed in a study of Ad26.COV2.S vaccination and SARS-CoV-2 variants. Treatment noted: roughly 18 received Ad26.COV2.S at low or high dose, single or two shots; about five received placebo; per-sample allocation not given. Following the first vaccine or placebo injection, samples were taken on day 63. This clone showed up just once. Using immunoSEQ multiplex PCR, the repertoire was profiled, and TCRdb retains in-frame clones only, with some absent. This sample has roughly 250,000 clones, with roughly nine tenths found just once. The sequencing used peripheral blood, collected in a trial of Ad26.COV2.S vaccine versus placebo. The source is a person aged 18 to 59 who received the Ad26.COV2.S COVID-19 vaccine or a placebo.

The chain's CDR3 is CASERTDSGANVLTF. CDR3 sequence (DNA): TGTGCCAGCGAGCGGACCGACTCTGGGGCCAACGTCCTGACTTTC. This sequence joins TRBV5-4 and TRBJ2-6; D possibly corresponds to TRBD2 (5 bases). The germline gives CDR1 SGHNT, CDR2 YYREEE (reference sequence). This CDR3 comprises 15 residues. Trimming shortened V by 7 bases and J by 0 bases, and 11 bases separated the two germline ends. The whole variable domain, remainder taken from reference TRBV5-4 and TRBJ2-6, is ETGVTQSPTHLIKTRGQQVTLRCSSQSGHNTVSWYQQALGQGPQFIFQYYREEENGRGNFPPRFSGLQFPNYSSELNVNALELDDSALYLCASERTDSGANVLTFGAGSRLTVL.